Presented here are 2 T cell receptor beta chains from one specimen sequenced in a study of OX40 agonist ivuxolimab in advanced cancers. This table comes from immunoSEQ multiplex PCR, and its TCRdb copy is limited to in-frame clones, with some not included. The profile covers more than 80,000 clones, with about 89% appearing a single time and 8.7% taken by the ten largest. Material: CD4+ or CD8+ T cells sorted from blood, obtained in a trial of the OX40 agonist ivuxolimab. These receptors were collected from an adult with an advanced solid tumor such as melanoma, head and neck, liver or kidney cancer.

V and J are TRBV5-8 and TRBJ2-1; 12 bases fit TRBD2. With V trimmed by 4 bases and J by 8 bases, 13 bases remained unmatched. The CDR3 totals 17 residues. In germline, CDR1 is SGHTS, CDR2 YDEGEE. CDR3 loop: CASSTPLAGGPGDEQFF. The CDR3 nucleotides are TGTGCCAGCAGCACGCCTCTAGCGGGAGGGCCAGGCGATGAGCAGTTCTTC.

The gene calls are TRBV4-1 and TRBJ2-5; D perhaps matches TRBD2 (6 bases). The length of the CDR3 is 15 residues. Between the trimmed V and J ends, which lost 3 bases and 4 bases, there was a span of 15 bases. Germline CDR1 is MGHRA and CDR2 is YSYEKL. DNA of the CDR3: TGCGCCAGCAGCCACTCCTTAAACGGGGGAGAGACCCAGTACTTC. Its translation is CASSHSLNGGETQYF.